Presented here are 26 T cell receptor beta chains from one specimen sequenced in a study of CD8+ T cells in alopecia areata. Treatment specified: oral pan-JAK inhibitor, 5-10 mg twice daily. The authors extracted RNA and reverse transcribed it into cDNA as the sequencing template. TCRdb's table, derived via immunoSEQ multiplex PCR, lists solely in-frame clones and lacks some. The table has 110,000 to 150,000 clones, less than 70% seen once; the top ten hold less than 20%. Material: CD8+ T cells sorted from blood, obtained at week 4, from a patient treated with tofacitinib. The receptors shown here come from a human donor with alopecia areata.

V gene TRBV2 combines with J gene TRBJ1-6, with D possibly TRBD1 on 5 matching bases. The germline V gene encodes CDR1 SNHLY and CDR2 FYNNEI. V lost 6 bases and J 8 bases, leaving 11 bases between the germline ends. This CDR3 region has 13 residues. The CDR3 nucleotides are TGTGCCAGCAGGGTAATGACAGATTCACCCCTCCACTTT. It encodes CASRVMTDSPLHF.

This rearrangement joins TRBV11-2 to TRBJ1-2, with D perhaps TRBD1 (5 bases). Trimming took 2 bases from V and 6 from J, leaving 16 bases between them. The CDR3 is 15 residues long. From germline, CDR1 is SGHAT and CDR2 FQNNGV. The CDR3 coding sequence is TGTGCCAGCAGCTTAACGGTTGACGGGGCCAATGGCTACACCTTC. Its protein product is CASSLTVDGANGYTF.

CDR3 bases: TGTGCCAGCAGCCGACTAGCGGGGGCCTTCCCGGGCACAGATACGCAGTATTTT. Translating it yields CASSRLAGAFPGTDTQYF. The J gene is TRBJ2-3, the V gene TRBV13, with 12 positions matching TRBD2. The V and J ends lost 5 bases and 1 base, in that order; junction bases with no gene match: 10. CDR1 and CDR2 (germline): PRHDT, FYEKMQ (reference sequence). This CDR3 region has 18 residues.

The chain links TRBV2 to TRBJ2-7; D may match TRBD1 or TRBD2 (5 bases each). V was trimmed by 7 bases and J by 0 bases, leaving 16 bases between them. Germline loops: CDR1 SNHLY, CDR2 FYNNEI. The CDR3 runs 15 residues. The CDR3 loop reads CASTSGRSSSYEQYF. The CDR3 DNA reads TGTGCCAGCACCTCGGGACGGAGTAGCTCCTACGAGCAGTACTTC.

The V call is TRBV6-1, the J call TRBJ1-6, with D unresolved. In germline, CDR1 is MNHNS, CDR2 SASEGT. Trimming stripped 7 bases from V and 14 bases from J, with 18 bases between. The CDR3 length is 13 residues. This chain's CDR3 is CASKEPLEFTLHF. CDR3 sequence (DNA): TGTGCCAGCAAGGAGCCGCTTGAATTCACCCTCCACTTT.

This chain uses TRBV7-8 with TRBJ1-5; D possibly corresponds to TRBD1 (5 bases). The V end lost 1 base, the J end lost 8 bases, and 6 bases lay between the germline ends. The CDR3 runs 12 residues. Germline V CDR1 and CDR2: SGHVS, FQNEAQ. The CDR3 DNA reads TGTGCCAGCAGCTTAGGGGGGGAGCCCCAGCATTTT. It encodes CASSLGGEPQHF.

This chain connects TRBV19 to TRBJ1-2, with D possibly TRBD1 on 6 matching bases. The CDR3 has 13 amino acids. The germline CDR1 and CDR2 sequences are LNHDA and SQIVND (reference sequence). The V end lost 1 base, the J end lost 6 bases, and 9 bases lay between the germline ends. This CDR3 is CASSIGGAHGYTF. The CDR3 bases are TGTGCCAGTAGTATAGGGGGGGCGCATGGCTACACCTTC.

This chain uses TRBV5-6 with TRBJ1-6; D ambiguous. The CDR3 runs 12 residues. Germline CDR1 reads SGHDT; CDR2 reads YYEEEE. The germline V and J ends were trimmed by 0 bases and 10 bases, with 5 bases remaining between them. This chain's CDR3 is CASSLVRSPLHF. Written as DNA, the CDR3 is TGTGCCAGCAGCTTGGTACGGTCACCCCTCCACTTT. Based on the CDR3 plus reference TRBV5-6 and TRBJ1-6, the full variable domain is DAGVTQSPTHLIKTRGQQVTLRCSPKSGHDTVSWYQQALGQGPQFIFQYYEEEERQRGNFPDRFSGHQFPNYSSELNVNALLLGDSALYLCASSLVRSPLHFGNGTRLTVT.

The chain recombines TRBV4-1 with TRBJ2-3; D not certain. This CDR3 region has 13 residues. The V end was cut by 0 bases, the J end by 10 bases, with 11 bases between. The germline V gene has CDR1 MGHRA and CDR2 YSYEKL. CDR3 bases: TGCGCCAGCAGCCAAGATCCAGAGGAAGCGCAGTATTTT. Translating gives CASSQDPEEAQYF.

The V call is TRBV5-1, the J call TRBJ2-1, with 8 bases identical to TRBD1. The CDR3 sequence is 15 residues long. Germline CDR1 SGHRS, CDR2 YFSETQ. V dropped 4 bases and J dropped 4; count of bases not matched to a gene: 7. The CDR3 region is CASSPEDREYNEQFF. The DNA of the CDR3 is TGCGCCAGCAGCCCCGAGGACAGGGAGTACAATGAGCAGTTCTTC. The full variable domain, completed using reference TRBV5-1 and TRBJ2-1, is KAGVTQTPRYLIKTRGQQVTLSCSPISGHRSVSWYQQTPGQGLQFLFEYFSETQRNKGNFPGRFSGRQFSNSRSEMNVSTLELGDSALYLCASSPEDREYNEQFFGPGTRLTVL.

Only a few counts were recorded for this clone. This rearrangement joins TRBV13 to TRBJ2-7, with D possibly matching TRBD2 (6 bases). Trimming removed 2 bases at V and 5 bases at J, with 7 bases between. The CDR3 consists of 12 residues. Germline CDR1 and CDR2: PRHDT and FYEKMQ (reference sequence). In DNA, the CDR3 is TGTGCCAGCAGCTTATGGACTAACGAGCAGTACTTC. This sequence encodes CASSLWTNEQYF.

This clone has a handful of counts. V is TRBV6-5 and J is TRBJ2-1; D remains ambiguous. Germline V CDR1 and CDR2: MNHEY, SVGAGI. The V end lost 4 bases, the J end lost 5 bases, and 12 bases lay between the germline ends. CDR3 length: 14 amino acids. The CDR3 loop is CASSSSPDDNEQFF. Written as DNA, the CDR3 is TGTGCCAGCAGTTCCTCGCCCGACGACAATGAGCAGTTCTTC.

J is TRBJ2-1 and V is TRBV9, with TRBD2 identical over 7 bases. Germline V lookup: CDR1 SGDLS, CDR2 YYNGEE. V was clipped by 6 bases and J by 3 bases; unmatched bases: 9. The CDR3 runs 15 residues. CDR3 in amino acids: CASTPLAVSYNEQFF. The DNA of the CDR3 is TGTGCCAGCACCCCCCTAGCGGTGAGCTACAATGAGCAGTTCTTC.

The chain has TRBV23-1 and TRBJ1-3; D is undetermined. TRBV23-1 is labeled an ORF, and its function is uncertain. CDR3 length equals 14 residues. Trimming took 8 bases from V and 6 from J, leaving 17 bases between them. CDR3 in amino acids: CASPRPEFLNTIYF. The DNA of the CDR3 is TGCGCCAGCCCGCGGCCCGAGTTTCTAAACACCATATATTTT.

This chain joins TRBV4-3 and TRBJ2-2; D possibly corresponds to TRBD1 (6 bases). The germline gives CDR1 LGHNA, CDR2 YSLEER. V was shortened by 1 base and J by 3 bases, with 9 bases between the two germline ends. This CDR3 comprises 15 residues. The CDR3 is CASSQGDTYTGELFF. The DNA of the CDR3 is TGCGCCAGCAGCCAAGGGGACACTTACACCGGGGAGCTGTTTTTT.

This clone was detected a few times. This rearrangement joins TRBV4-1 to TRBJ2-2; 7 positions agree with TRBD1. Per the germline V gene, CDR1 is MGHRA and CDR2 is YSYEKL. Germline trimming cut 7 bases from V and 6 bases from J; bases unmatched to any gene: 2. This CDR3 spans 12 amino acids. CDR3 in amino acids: CASKGGAGELFF. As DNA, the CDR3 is TGCGCCAGCAAAGGGGGCGCCGGGGAGCTGTTTTTT.

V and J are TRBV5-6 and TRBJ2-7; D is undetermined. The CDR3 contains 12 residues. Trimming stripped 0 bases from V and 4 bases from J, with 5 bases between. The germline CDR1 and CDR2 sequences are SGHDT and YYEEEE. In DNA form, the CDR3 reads TGTGCCAGCAGCTTGGAGCCGTACGAGCAGTACTTC. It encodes CASSLEPYEQYF.

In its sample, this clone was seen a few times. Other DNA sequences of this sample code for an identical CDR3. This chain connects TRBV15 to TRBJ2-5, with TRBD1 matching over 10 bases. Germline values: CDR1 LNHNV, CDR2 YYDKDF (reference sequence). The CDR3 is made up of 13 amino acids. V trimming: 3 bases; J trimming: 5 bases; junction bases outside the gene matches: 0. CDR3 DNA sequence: TGTGCCACCAGCAGGGACAGGGGGGAGACCCAGTACTTC. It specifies CATSRDRGETQYF.

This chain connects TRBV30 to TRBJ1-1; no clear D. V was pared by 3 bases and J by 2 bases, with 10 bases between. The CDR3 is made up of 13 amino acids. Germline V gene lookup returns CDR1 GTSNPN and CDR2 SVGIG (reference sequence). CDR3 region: CAWRFGVNTEAFF. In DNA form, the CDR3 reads TGTGCCTGGAGGTTCGGGGTAAACACTGAAGCTTTCTTT.

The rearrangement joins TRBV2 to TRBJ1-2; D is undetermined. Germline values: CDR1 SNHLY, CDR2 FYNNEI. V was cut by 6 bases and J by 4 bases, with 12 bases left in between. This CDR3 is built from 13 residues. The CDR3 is CASRVQDPYGYTF. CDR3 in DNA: TGTGCCAGCAGGGTTCAGGACCCCTATGGCTACACCTTC.

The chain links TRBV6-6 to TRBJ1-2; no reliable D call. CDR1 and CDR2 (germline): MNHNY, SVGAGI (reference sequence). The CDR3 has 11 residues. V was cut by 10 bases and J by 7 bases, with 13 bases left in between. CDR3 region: CAIRKGSGYTF. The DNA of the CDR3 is TGTGCCATCAGAAAGGGTTCTGGCTACACCTTC.

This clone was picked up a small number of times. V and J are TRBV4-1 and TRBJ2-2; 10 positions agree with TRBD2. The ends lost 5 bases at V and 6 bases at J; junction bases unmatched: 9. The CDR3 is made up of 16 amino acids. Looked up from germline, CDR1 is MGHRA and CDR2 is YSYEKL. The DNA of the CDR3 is TGCGCCAGCAGCTCCCGTAGCGGGGGGCGCGCCGGGGAGCTGTTTTTT. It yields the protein CASSSRSGGRAGELFF.

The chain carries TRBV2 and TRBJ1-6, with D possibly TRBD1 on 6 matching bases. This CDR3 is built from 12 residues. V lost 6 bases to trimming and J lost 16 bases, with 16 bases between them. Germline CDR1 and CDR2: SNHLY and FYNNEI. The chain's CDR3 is CASRGTGSPLHF. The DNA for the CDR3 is TGTGCCAGCAGAGGTACAGGGTCTCCTCTCCACTTT.

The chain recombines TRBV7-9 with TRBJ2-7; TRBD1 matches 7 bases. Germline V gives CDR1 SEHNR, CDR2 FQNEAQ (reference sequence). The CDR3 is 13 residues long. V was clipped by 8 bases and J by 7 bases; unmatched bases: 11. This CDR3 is CASGQRQGREQYF. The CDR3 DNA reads TGTGCCAGCGGCCAACGACAGGGACGGGAGCAGTACTTC.

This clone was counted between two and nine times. CDR3 amino acids: CASSQANPSRELEGYTF. Written as DNA, the CDR3 is TGTGCCAGCAGCCAAGCCAACCCTTCAAGGGAGTTAGAGGGCTACACCTTC. The gene calls are TRBV4-2 and TRBJ1-2, with D unresolved. Germline loops: CDR1 LGHNA, CDR2 YNFKEQ. With 1 base removed from V and 8 bases from J, the gap between germline ends came to 23 bases. The CDR3 is 17 residues long.

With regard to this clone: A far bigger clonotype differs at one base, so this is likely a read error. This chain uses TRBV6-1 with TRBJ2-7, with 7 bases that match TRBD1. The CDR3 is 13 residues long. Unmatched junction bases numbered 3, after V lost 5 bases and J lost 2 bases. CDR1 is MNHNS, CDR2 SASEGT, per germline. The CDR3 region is CASSFGTAYEQYF. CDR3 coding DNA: TGTGCCAGCAGTTTCGGGACAGCCTACGAGCAGTACTTC.